These T cell receptor beta chains were read from a single sample in a study of blood T cell repertoires in COVID-19. The protocol was immunoSEQ multiplex PCR, while the TCRdb copy is restricted to in-frame clones and leaves out a portion. The sample has about 59,000 clones; around 90% are singletons. The sequencing input was peripheral blood. Receptors were obtained from an elderly man with acute or convalescent COVID-19. The CDR3 runs from the conserved cysteine through the conserved F or W. Fields, in order: clone size, J gene, V gene, D gene, CDR3 protein, CDR3 DNA. A D gene is named only where the DNA matches it firmly. Clone size appears in some rows only: once, few, many, or a class for an expanded clone.

clone size: -; J gene: TRBJ2-5; V gene: TRBV5-4; D gene: -; CDR3 protein: CASSFGGGPVKTQYF; CDR3 DNA: TGTGCCAGCAGCTTTGGGGGGGGGCCTGTAAAGACCCAGTACTTC
clone size: -; J gene: TRBJ2-3; V gene: TRBV14; D gene: -; CDR3 protein: CASSSRQVPTDTQYF; CDR3 DNA: TGTGCCAGCAGCTCCCGACAGGTTCCCACAGATACGCAGTATTTT
clone size: -; J gene: TRBJ2-7; V gene: TRBV7-2; D gene: TRBD1; CDR3 protein: CASSSRTGENEQYF; CDR3 DNA: TGTGCCAGCAGCTCCCGGACAGGTGAGAACGAGCAGTACTTC
clone size: -; J gene: TRBJ2-1; V gene: TRBV5-4; D gene: TRBD2; CDR3 protein: CASRPTSGNEQFF; CDR3 DNA: TGTGCCAGCAGACCGACTAGCGGGAATGAGCAGTTCTTC
clone size: few; J gene: TRBJ1-2; V gene: TRBV10-3; D gene: TRBD1; CDR3 protein: CAISESRQGLSF; CDR3 DNA: TGTGCCATCAGTGAGTCACGACAGGGCCTTTCCTTC
clone size: -; J gene: TRBJ2-3; V gene: TRBV2; D gene: TRBD1; CDR3 protein: CATPGPGQPTDTQYF; CDR3 DNA: TGTGCCACCCCGGGCCCGGGACAGCCCACAGATACGCAGTATTTT
clone size: few; J gene: TRBJ1-5; V gene: TRBV18; D gene: -; CDR3 protein: CASSPDGGNQPQHF; CDR3 DNA: TGTGCCAGCTCACCGGACGGAGGAAATCAGCCCCAGCATTTT
clone size: -; J gene: TRBJ1-3; V gene: TRBV21-1; D gene: -; CDR3 protein: CASSPRDNCSGNTIYF; CDR3 DNA: TGTGCCAGCAGCCCCCGGGACAACTGCTCTGGAAACACCATATATTTT
clone size: once; J gene: TRBJ2-7; V gene: TRBV19; D gene: -; CDR3 protein: CATTDQYEQYF; CDR3 DNA: TGTGCAACTACTGACCAATACGAGCAGTACTTC
clone size: -; J gene: TRBJ2-7; V gene: TRBV5-1; D gene: TRBD1; CDR3 protein: CASSPGQGIVEQYF; CDR3 DNA: TGCGCCAGCAGCCCGGGACAGGGGATCGTCGAGCAGTACTTC
clone size: -; J gene: TRBJ2-7; V gene: TRBV7-9; D gene: -; CDR3 protein: CASSLRDSRYEQYF; CDR3 DNA: TGTGCCAGCAGCCTACGGGACTCGCGCTACGAGCAGTACTTC
clone size: -; J gene: TRBJ2-1; V gene: TRBV6-4; D gene: TRBD2; CDR3 protein: CASSVAGGILYNEQFF; CDR3 DNA: TGTGCCAGCAGTGTAGCGGGGGGAATTCTATACAATGAGCAGTTCTTC
clone size: -; J gene: TRBJ2-5; V gene: TRBV6-5; D gene: -; CDR3 protein: CASSYSGTRLETQYF; CDR3 DNA: TGTGCCAGCAGTTACTCCGGGACACGGTTGGAGACCCAGTACTTC
clone size: -; J gene: TRBJ2-2; V gene: TRBV9; D gene: TRBD1; CDR3 protein: CASSIKQGALGTGELFF; CDR3 DNA: TGTGCCAGCAGCATAAAGCAGGGGGCGCTTGGCACCGGGGAGCTGTTTTTT
clone size: -; J gene: TRBJ1-1; V gene: TRBV5-1; D gene: -; CDR3 protein: CASSLAGGNTEAFF; CDR3 DNA: TGCGCCAGCAGCTTGGCCGGAGGGAACACTGAAGCTTTCTTT
clone size: -; J gene: TRBJ1-5; V gene: TRBV20-1; D gene: -; CDR3 protein: CSASVPRGQPQHF; CDR3 DNA: TGCAGTGCTAGTGTTCCTCGGGGTCAGCCCCAGCATTTT
clone size: -; J gene: TRBJ1-4; V gene: TRBV3-1/TRBV3-2; D gene: -; CDR3 protein: CASSQAGNEKLFF; CDR3 DNA: TGTGCCAGCAGCCAGGCGGGTAATGAAAAACTGTTTTTT
clone size: -; J gene: TRBJ1-2; V gene: TRBV19; D gene: TRBD1; CDR3 protein: CASSGGQGRRYGYTF; CDR3 DNA: TGTGCCAGTAGTGGAGGACAGGGCCGGAGGTATGGCTACACCTTC
clone size: -; J gene: TRBJ2-1; V gene: TRBV5-8; D gene: -; CDR3 protein: CASSDGQSYNEQFF; CDR3 DNA: TGTGCCAGCAGCGACGGACAGTCCTACAATGAGCAGTTCTTC
clone size: -; J gene: TRBJ2-2; V gene: TRBV5-1; D gene: -; CDR3 protein: CASSLVGGTGELFF; CDR3 DNA: TGCGCCAGCAGCTTGGTAGGGGGCACCGGGGAGCTGTTTTTT
clone size: -; J gene: TRBJ1-3; V gene: TRBV7-9; D gene: -; CDR3 protein: CASSLEGTAGNTIYF; CDR3 DNA: TGTGCCAGCAGCTTAGAGGGGACTGCTGGAAACACCATATATTTT
clone size: -; J gene: TRBJ2-2; V gene: TRBV18; D gene: -; CDR3 protein: CASSLRDARNTGELFF; CDR3 DNA: TGTGCCAGCTCACTGCGGGACGCCCGTAACACCGGGGAGCTGTTTTTT
clone size: once; J gene: TRBJ1-3; V gene: TRBV13; D gene: TRBD1; CDR3 protein: CASRGQGKGNTIYF; CDR3 DNA: TGTGCCAGCAGGGGACAGGGCAAAGGAAACACCATATATTTT
clone size: -; J gene: TRBJ2-5; V gene: TRBV5-1; D gene: -; CDR3 protein: CASSLASSGRETQYF; CDR3 DNA: TGCGCCAGCAGCTTGGCCTCCAGCGGGCGAGAGACCCAGTACTTC
clone size: -; J gene: TRBJ2-1; V gene: TRBV4-2; D gene: -; CDR3 protein: CASSQDRGTRDEQFF; CDR3 DNA: TGTGCCAGCAGCCAAGATCGAGGCACCCGGGATGAGCAGTTCTTC
clone size: -; J gene: TRBJ1-6; V gene: TRBV6-1; D gene: -; CDR3 protein: CASSEQGRENSPLHF; CDR3 DNA: TGTGCCAGCAGTGAACAGGGCAGGGAAAATTCACCCCTCCACTTT
clone size: -; J gene: TRBJ1-2; V gene: TRBV6-5; D gene: -; CDR3 protein: CASSTILDRFYGYTF; CDR3 DNA: TGTGCCAGCAGCACCATCCTGGACAGATTCTATGGCTACACCTTC
clone size: once; J gene: TRBJ1-2; V gene: TRBV2; D gene: -; CDR3 protein: CASSEGDSRYGYTF; CDR3 DNA: TGTGCCAGCAGTGAAGGAGACAGCAGATATGGCTACACCTTC
clone size: -; J gene: TRBJ2-7; V gene: TRBV25-1; D gene: TRBD1; CDR3 protein: CASSDGQGYEQYF; CDR3 DNA: TGTGCCAGCAGTGACGGACAGGGTTACGAGCAGTACTTC
clone size: -; J gene: TRBJ1-3; V gene: TRBV5-4; D gene: -; CDR3 protein: CASSLIQGAGTGNTIYF; CDR3 DNA: TGTGCCAGCAGCTTGATACAGGGAGCAGGGACTGGAAACACCATATATTTT
clone size: -; J gene: TRBJ1-5; V gene: TRBV28; D gene: -; CDR3 protein: CASSRGGVRDQPQHF; CDR3 DNA: TGTGCCAGCAGTCGAGGGGGGGTAAGGGACCAGCCCCAGCATTTT
clone size: -; J gene: TRBJ2-7; V gene: TRBV7-2; D gene: TRBD2; CDR3 protein: CASSPLAGGYEQYF; CDR3 DNA: TGTGCCAGCAGCCCCCTTGCGGGGGGGTACGAGCAGTACTTC
clone size: once; J gene: TRBJ2-1; V gene: TRBV6-5; D gene: -; CDR3 protein: CASRRSIHYNEQFF; CDR3 DNA: TGTGCCAGCAGGCGGTCGATCCATTACAATGAGCAGTTCTTC
clone size: -; J gene: TRBJ2-7; V gene: TRBV7-2; D gene: -; CDR3 protein: CASSLGGTRTYEQYF; CDR3 DNA: TGTGCCAGCAGCTTAGGGGGGACTCGAACCTACGAGCAGTACTTC
clone size: -; J gene: TRBJ1-5; V gene: TRBV15; D gene: -; CDR3 protein: CATSRDRSGNNQPQHF; CDR3 DNA: TGTGCCACCAGCAGAGATAGATCGGGGAACAATCAGCCCCAGCATTTT
clone size: -; J gene: TRBJ1-6; V gene: TRBV12-5; D gene: TRBD1; CDR3 protein: CASAKDRDSPLHF; CDR3 DNA: TGTGCTAGTGCCAAGGACAGGGATTCACCCCTCCACTTT